The 16 T cell receptor beta chains below come from one sample, sequenced in a study of radiation and T cells in renal cell carcinoma (TCRdb year 2020). The library was built by means of the immunoSEQ multiplex PCR assay. The clones in this table, taken by TCRdb from immuneACCESS, are in-frame only. Not every clone is retained; where verified, under half of the shortfall comes from an unresolved V gene, and the cause of the rest is unknown. Here the sample has about 20,000 clones; about 60% occur a single time. The ten largest clones represent approximately 13% of the sample. According to the study, the label for this sample's time point signals: tumor resected at nephrectomy. The treatment or condition label, as the study defines it: 15 Gy SBRT to primary tumor, nephrectomy 4 weeks later. The sample here was tumor tissue, taken from a patient whose treatment included radiotherapy and nephrectomy. The receptors were gathered from a woman in her seventies with renal cell carcinoma.

The rearrangement uses TRBV6-6 and TRBJ2-2, with unresolved D. The V and J ends lost 10 bases and 5 bases respectively, with 17 bases between them. The CDR3 spans 14 residues. Germline values: CDR1 MNHNY, CDR2 SVGAGI (reference sequence). The CDR3 region is CATQDGYSTGELFF. The CDR3 DNA follows: TGTGCCACCCAGGACGGTTACTCAACCGGGGAGCTGTTTTTT.

The genes are TRBV15 and TRBJ1-5; D remains unclear. Trimming pared 0 bases from V and 1 base from J, leaving 7 bases between. The germline CDR1 and CDR2 sequences are LNHNV and YYDKDF (reference sequence). The CDR3 loop spans 15 amino acids. CDR3 DNA sequence: TGTGCCACCAGCAGAGATCACGGAAGCAATCAGCCCCAGCATTTT. Its protein is CATSRDHGSNQPQHF.

The V and J genes are TRBV30 and TRBJ1-2; D is unresolved. Germline CDR1 reads GTSNPN; CDR2 reads SVGIG (reference sequence). The CDR3 is made up of 10 amino acids. The V gene lost 1 base and the J gene lost 13 bases, with 10 bases spanning the gap. Here the CDR3 DNA reads TGTGCCTGGAGTGCAGCCAAGATCACCTTC. Amino acids: CAWSAAKITF.

The chain is built from TRBV2 and TRBJ1-5; TRBD1 is a possible D gene (6 bases). This CDR3 has 15 residues. Trimming shortened V by 5 bases and J by 1 base, and 12 bases separated the two germline ends. CDR1 is SNHLY and CDR2 is FYNNEI in the germline V gene. CDR3 sequence: CASSRQARSNQPQHF. In DNA, the CDR3 is TGTGCCAGCAGTCGACAGGCACGAAGCAATCAGCCCCAGCATTTT.

This clone was counted a single time. This CDR3 is CASSGGGSARSYEQYF. In DNA, the CDR3 is TGTGCCAGCAGCGGGGGCGGGTCGGCTCGCTCCTACGAGCAGTACTTC. The chain joins TRBV5-4 to TRBJ2-7; a possible D gene is TRBD1 (6 bases). Germline assignment: CDR1 SGHNT and CDR2 YYREEE (reference sequence). CDR3 length: 16 residues. Trimming took 4 bases from V and 0 from J, leaving 17 bases between them.

The CDR3 coding sequence is TGTGCCATCAGTGAGTCTATGACAGGCTCCCTCCTGAACACTGAAGCTTTCTTT. Its protein is CAISESMTGSLLNTEAFF. This sequence joins TRBV10-3 and TRBJ1-1, with D possibly TRBD1 on 6 matching bases. This CDR3 is 18 amino acids long. Trimming cost V 0 bases and J 0 bases, with 17 bases left between them. Per the germline V gene, CDR1 is ENHRY and CDR2 is SYGVKD.

The chain employs TRBV7-8 and TRBJ1-2, with 7 bases fitting TRBD1. Germline CDR1 and CDR2: SGHVS and FQNEAQ. The trim removed 4 bases at V and 8 bases at J, leaving 4 bases unmatched. This CDR3 has 12 residues. CDR3: CASSSGGLGYTF. The CDR3, as DNA: TGTGCCAGCAGCTCAGGGGGTCTGGGCTACACCTTC. Complete variable domain (other parts from reference TRBV7-8 and TRBJ1-2): GAGVSQSPRYKVAKRGQDVALRCDPISGHVSLFWYQQALGQGPEFLTYFQNEAQLDKSGLPSDRFFAERPEGSVSTLKIQRTQQEDSAVYLCASSSGGLGYTFGSGTRLTVV.

This clone was counted a few times. The chain couples TRBV7-2 to TRBJ1-3, with D unclear. Germline V gene data show CDR1 as SGHTA and CDR2 as FQGNSA. CDR3 length equals 15 residues. With 3 bases removed from V and 2 bases from J, the gap between germline ends came to 11 bases. CDR3 protein: CASSFSPETGNTIYF. CDR3 nucleotides: TGTGCCAGCAGCTTTAGCCCAGAGACTGGAAACACCATATATTTT.

This clone appeared a single time. V usage is TRBV9 and J usage is TRBJ2-1, with D maybe TRBD1 (5 bases). The CDR3 extends over 13 amino acids. CDR1 SGDLS and CDR2 YYNGEE come from the germline V gene. V lost 3 bases, J lost 5 bases, and 9 bases lay in between. CDR3 residues: CASSAPDNNEQFF. In nucleotides, the CDR3 is TGTGCCAGCAGCGCTCCGGACAACAATGAGCAGTTCTTC.

The chain joins TRBV6-6 to TRBJ2-2; 9 nucleotides match TRBD1. Trimming at V came to 6 bases and at J to 4 bases, leaving 6 bases not matched to a gene. Germline V gives CDR1 MNHNY, CDR2 SVGAGI (reference sequence). The CDR3 length is 15 residues. The CDR3 DNA reads as TGTGCCAGCAGCAGGACAGGGGAGGTCACCGGGGAGCTGTTTTTT. The encoded protein is CASSRTGEVTGELFF.

The DNA of the CDR3 is TGCGCCAGCAGCTTGGCCGGGACAGGCTCTGACACTGAAGCTTTCTTT. The encoded protein is CASSLAGTGSDTEAFF. V gene TRBV5-1 combines with J gene TRBJ1-1; TRBD1 matches 8 bases. This CDR3 has 16 residues. From germline, CDR1 is SGHRS and CDR2 YFSETQ. V lost 0 bases and J lost 3; bases outside the gene matches: 7.

This rearrangement joins TRBV28 to TRBJ1-4; D unclear. This CDR3 is built from 11 residues. Trimming took 3 bases from V and 11 from J, leaving 7 bases between them. Per the germline V gene, CDR1 is MDHEN and CDR2 is SYDVKM. DNA for the CDR3: TGTGCCAGCAGTTTGGGTGCTAAACTGTTTTTT. This translates into CASSLGAKLFF.

The CDR3 reads CASSVRAESPLHF. The CDR3 bases are TGCGCCAGCAGTGTTAGGGCAGAATCACCCCTCCACTTT. V and J are TRBV10-1 and TRBJ1-6; D is undetermined. The CDR3 is 13 amino acids. The V and J ends lost 4 bases and 10 bases respectively, with 11 bases between them. In germline, CDR1 is WNHNN, CDR2 SYGVQD (reference sequence).

V and J are TRBV19 and TRBJ2-7, with D tentatively TRBD1 (6 bases). The V end was cut by 4 bases, the J end by 5 bases, with 18 bases between. The CDR3 is 15 amino acids. Germline-derived CDR1 and CDR2 are LNHDA and SQIVND (reference sequence). The CDR3 DNA sequence: TGTGCCAGTAGTACTAACAGGGTAACCAAGGACGAGCAGTACTTC. It translates to CASSTNRVTKDEQYF.

There are a few counts of this clone. The chain has TRBV4-1 and TRBJ2-1; 11 bases are a match to TRBD2. Unmatched junction bases numbered 7, after V lost 1 base and J lost 5 bases. The CDR3 sequence is 17 residues long. Germline V gene data show CDR1 as MGHRA and CDR2 as YSYEKL. The CDR3 reads CASSQVLAGGLNNEQFF. The CDR3 region has the DNA TGCGCCAGCAGCCAAGTCTTAGCGGGGGGGCTAAACAATGAGCAGTTCTTC.

The chain carries TRBV15 and TRBJ1-3; tentative D call: TRBD1 (6 bases). Looked up from germline, CDR1 is LNHNV and CDR2 is YYDKDF (reference sequence). The CDR3 extends over 15 amino acids. V lost 0 bases and J 2 bases, leaving 8 bases between the germline ends. The CDR3 DNA reads TGTGCCACCAGCAGAGACCGGACAGCTGGAAACACCATATATTTT. Translating gives CATSRDRTAGNTIYF.